This T cell receptor (beta chain) is from a study of response to subunit inactivated influenza vaccine. TCRdb reprocessed the RT-PCR reads via MiXCR and lists one record per CDR3 protein. Of more than 450,000 distinct CDR3 sequences listed, 7.6% were seen once; the top ten hold under 15%. This clonotype showed up many times. The antigen is undetermined. Study findings and constraints: Authors proposed each seasonal influenza vaccination draws in few new T cells.

The sequence derives from a man aged 50-75 years who received an inactivated influenza vaccine. Source: PBMCs from blood, taken roughly 24 months after vaccination.

CDR3 region: CASSFEGAAVTEAFF. CDR3 coding DNA: TGTGCCAGCAGTTTTGAGGGGGCGGCCGTCACTGAAGCTTTCTTT. This sequence joins TRBV12-3 or TRBV12-4 and TRBJ1-1, with TRBD1 identical over 7 bases. J lost 4 bases, V lost 3 bases, and 8 bases had no gene match. The CDR3 extends over 15 amino acids.